The rows below give T cell receptor beta chains drawn from one sample of a study of T cell repertoires in cytomegalovirus infection. TCRdb analysed the reads with MiXCR anew, one entry per CDR3 protein. The profile covers 500,000 or so distinct CDR3 sequences, with 16% appearing a single time and roughly 25% taken by the ten largest. The sequenced material came from CD8+ T cells from PBMCs. Receptor source: a human donor in good health (CMV status not recorded). Some clones in this sample may be carry-over from other donors' samples. Both conserved end residues are part of each CDR3. The order of the fields is clone size, D gene, J gene, V gene, CDR3 DNA, CDR3 protein. The D gene is left open where the match is weak. Clone sizes are given selectively: once, few, many, or a class where the clone is expanded.

clone_size: -
d_call: -
j_call: TRBJ1-1
v_call: TRBV4-1
cdr3_nt: TGCGCCAGCAGCCAGGGCGGTATCGGGACAAGGGACACTGAAGCTTTCTTT
cdr3_aa: CASSQGGIGTRDTEAFF

clone_size: -
d_call: -
j_call: TRBJ2-3
v_call: TRBV25-1
cdr3_nt: TGTGCCACCAGGTGGGATACGCAGTATTTT
cdr3_aa: CATRWDTQYF

clone_size: -
d_call: -
j_call: TRBJ1-1
v_call: TRBV7-6
cdr3_nt: TGTGCCAGCAGCCCAATACAGGGAGGACGGGCTTTCTTT
cdr3_aa: CASSPIQGGRAFF

clone_size: many
d_call: -
j_call: TRBJ1-1
v_call: TRBV15
cdr3_nt: TGTGCCACCAGCAGAGATTGGCGTGGATCGAACACTGAAGCTTTCTTT
cdr3_aa: CATSRDWRGSNTEAFF

clone_size: few
d_call: TRBD1
j_call: TRBJ1-2
v_call: TRBV10-3
cdr3_nt: TGTGCCATCAGTGACCCTGGACAGGGGGCGAACAACTATGGCTACACCTTC
cdr3_aa: CAISDPGQGANNYGYTF

clone_size: many
d_call: -
j_call: TRBJ2-7
v_call: TRBV7-8
cdr3_nt: TGTGCCAGCACCACTCCACGGGGGGAGCAGTACTTC
cdr3_aa: CASTTPRGEQYF

clone_size: -
d_call: TRBD1
j_call: TRBJ2-5
v_call: TRBV5-1
cdr3_nt: TGCGCCAGCAGCTCTACTAAGACAGGGCTAGAGATCCAGTACTTC
cdr3_aa: CASSSTKTGLEIQYF

clone_size: few
d_call: -
j_call: TRBJ2-7
v_call: TRBV6-2/TRBV6-3
cdr3_nt: TGTGCCAGCAGACTTAGACAGGTGACCTACGAGCAGTACTTC
cdr3_aa: CASRLRQVTYEQYF

clone_size: -
d_call: TRBD2
j_call: TRBJ2-1
v_call: TRBV6-6
cdr3_nt: TGTGCCAGCAGTGAGCGGCCCCGGCATGTAGCTAGCGGGGCTTACAATGAGCAGTTCTTC
cdr3_aa: CASSERPRHVASGAYNEQFF

clone_size: many
d_call: -
j_call: TRBJ2-4
v_call: TRBV5-4
cdr3_nt: TGTGCCAGCAGCCTTGTGAGGGAGAAGGAGAACATTCAGTACTTC
cdr3_aa: CASSLVREKENIQYF

clone_size: few
d_call: -
j_call: TRBJ2-3
v_call: TRBV4-1
cdr3_nt: TGCGCCAGCACCCAGGGGTCGGCCACAGATACGCAGTATTTT
cdr3_aa: CASTQGSATDTQYF

clone_size: -
d_call: -
j_call: TRBJ2-3
v_call: TRBV6-2/TRBV6-3
cdr3_nt: TGTGCCAGCAGAAGCTTAGATACGCAGTATTTT
cdr3_aa: CASRSLDTQYF

clone_size: -
d_call: -
j_call: TRBJ2-4
v_call: TRBV6-1
cdr3_nt: TGTGCCAGCAGCGCTGGGGGCGGGGAGCAAAACATTCAGTACTTC
cdr3_aa: CASSAGGGEQNIQYF

clone_size: many
d_call: -
j_call: TRBJ1-5
v_call: TRBV20-1
cdr3_nt: TGCAGTGCTAGAGTAAGGGAACCAGGCAATCAGCCCCAGCATTTT
cdr3_aa: CSARVREPGNQPQHF

clone_size: -
d_call: -
j_call: TRBJ2-5
v_call: TRBV12-3/TRBV12-4
cdr3_nt: TGTGCCAGCAGTTTTGTGAGGATGGGGTACCAAGAGACCCAGTACTTC
cdr3_aa: CASSFVRMGYQETQYF

clone_size: many
d_call: -
j_call: TRBJ1-1
v_call: TRBV7-6
cdr3_nt: TGTGCCAGCAGCGAGGACACTTACCCGAACACTGAAGCTTTCTTT
cdr3_aa: CASSEDTYPNTEAFF

clone_size: -
d_call: TRBD1
j_call: TRBJ1-4
v_call: TRBV2
cdr3_nt: TGTGCCAGCAGTATTGACAGGGGGCAGAATAATGAAAAACTGTTTTTT
cdr3_aa: CASSIDRGQNNEKLFF

clone_size: -
d_call: TRBD1
j_call: TRBJ1-1
v_call: TRBV15
cdr3_nt: TGTGCCACCAGCAGCACAGGGGGCACTGAAGCTTTCTTT
cdr3_aa: CATSSTGGTEAFF

clone_size: -
d_call: -
j_call: TRBJ2-1
v_call: TRBV5-1
cdr3_nt: TGCGCCAGCAGCGTAGAGGACCCGAATGTCGATGAGCAGTTCTTC
cdr3_aa: CASSVEDPNVDEQFF

clone_size: few
d_call: -
j_call: TRBJ1-1
v_call: TRBV6-6
cdr3_nt: TGTGCCAGCAGTTTTGGGACTGCCGCCCAAGCTTTCTTT
cdr3_aa: CASSFGTAAQAFF

clone_size: -
d_call: -
j_call: TRBJ1-3
v_call: TRBV19
cdr3_nt: TGTGCCAGTAGCGGATACTCTGGAAACACCATATATTTT
cdr3_aa: CASSGYSGNTIYF

clone_size: few
d_call: TRBD2
j_call: TRBJ2-3
v_call: TRBV20-1
cdr3_nt: TGCAGTGCTAGAGACCCTAAGCGGGAAAGCACAGATACGCAGTATTTT
cdr3_aa: CSARDPKRESTDTQYF

clone_size: many
d_call: TRBD1
j_call: TRBJ2-1
v_call: TRBV4-1
cdr3_nt: TGCGCCAGCAGCCACGCGGACAGGAGCTCCTACAATGAGCAGTTCTTC
cdr3_aa: CASSHADRSSYNEQFF

clone_size: few
d_call: -
j_call: TRBJ2-2
v_call: TRBV5-5
cdr3_nt: TGTGCCAGCGGAGGTGTCGGGGAGCTGTTTTTT
cdr3_aa: CASGGVGELFF

clone_size: -
d_call: TRBD2
j_call: TRBJ2-1
v_call: TRBV7-3
cdr3_nt: TGTGCCACCAGCGGGGCTACAAATGAGCAGTTCTTC
cdr3_aa: CATSGATNEQFF

clone_size: many
d_call: TRBD1
j_call: TRBJ2-1
v_call: TRBV7-6
cdr3_nt: TGTGCCAGCAGCTCCCCCGGGACAGGGCGGAATGAGCAGTTCTTC
cdr3_aa: CASSSPGTGRNEQFF

clone_size: many
d_call: -
j_call: TRBJ2-7
v_call: TRBV7-6
cdr3_nt: TGTGCCAGCAGCTTAGGGGCAGGAGGGGGCCACTACGAGCAGTACTTC
cdr3_aa: CASSLGAGGGHYEQYF

clone_size: medium-sized
d_call: -
j_call: TRBJ2-1
v_call: TRBV4-1
cdr3_nt: TGCGCCAGCAGCCAATTGGGGGTCTACAATGAGCAGTTCTTC
cdr3_aa: CASSQLGVYNEQFF

clone_size: -
d_call: -
j_call: TRBJ2-6
v_call: TRBV7-9
cdr3_nt: TGTGCCAGCAGCTTACGTCAGGCTGCTGGGGCCAACGTCCTGACTTTC
cdr3_aa: CASSLRQAAGANVLTF